Listed here are 18 T cell receptor beta chains from one sample, sequenced in a study of beta chain features in type 1 diabetes. The isolated RNA, all of it, was reverse transcribed, so expressed TCRB transcripts were what got sequenced. Profiled with immunoSEQ multiplex PCR; TCRdb holds only in-frame clones, not every one. The table includes 900,000 or so clones, about a sixth detected once. The material sequenced was naive CD4+ T cells from blood. The source is a woman aged 18-29 years in good health.

The chain combines TRBV28 with TRBJ1-5; TRBD1 is a possible D gene (5 bases). The CDR3 runs to 15 residues. Trimming left V 8 bases short and J 9 bases short, with 23 bases between. Germline V gene sequence: CDR1 MDHEN, CDR2 SYDVKM. The DNA for the CDR3 is TGTGCCAGCGCGAGTCTCCCTAGGCAGGGACTGCCCCAGCATTTT. Residues: CASASLPRQGLPQHF.

This chain joins TRBV7-9 and TRBJ1-2, with unresolved D. V was cut by 7 bases and J by 5 bases, with 14 bases left in between. Germline loops: CDR1 SEHNR, CDR2 FQNEAQ (reference sequence). CDR3 size: 13 residues. The CDR3 loop reads CASTSRPGYGYTF. The CDR3 DNA follows: TGTGCCAGCACTTCCAGGCCCGGGTATGGCTACACCTTC.

The chain combines TRBV19 with TRBJ1-5; D not resolved. Trimming pared 4 bases from V and 4 bases from J, leaving 8 bases between. This CDR3 has 13 amino acids. Germline assignment: CDR1 LNHDA and CDR2 SQIVND (reference sequence). The CDR3 sequence is CASSKARNQPQHF. Here the CDR3 DNA reads TGTGCCAGTAGTAAGGCACGGAATCAGCCCCAGCATTTT.

The gene calls are TRBV5-4 and TRBJ2-5; a possible D gene is TRBD1 (6 bases). Looked up from germline, CDR1 is SGHNT and CDR2 is YYREEE (reference sequence). The length of the CDR3 is 13 residues. V was clipped by 5 bases and J by 2 bases, with 10 bases between them. The CDR3 reads CASRLRGQETQYF. Here the CDR3 DNA reads TGTGCCAGCAGGCTGAGGGGGCAAGAGACCCAGTACTTC.

A few counts support this clone. The chain couples TRBV29-1 to TRBJ2-5; possible D gene TRBD1, 5 bases. This CDR3 region has 13 residues. Germline V gene sequence: CDR1 SQVTM, CDR2 ANQGSEA. Trimming removed 1 base at V and 2 bases at J, with 8 bases between. CDR3 coding DNA: TGCAGCGTTGAAGTGGCAGGGCAAGAGACCCAGTACTTC. Its protein is CSVEVAGQETQYF.

V is TRBV5-1 and J is TRBJ2-6; TRBD1 matches 8 bases. Germline assignment: CDR1 SGHRS and CDR2 YFSETQ. J was trimmed by 0 bases and V by 4 bases; bases with no gene match: 6. The length of the CDR3 is 17 residues. The CDR3 sequence: CASSAQGARSGANVLTF. The CDR3 DNA is TGCGCCAGCAGCGCGCAGGGGGCACGCTCTGGGGCCAACGTCCTGACTTTC.

This clone was observed a handful of times. The V and J genes are TRBV7-2 and TRBJ2-5; D gene uncertain. V was shortened by 1 base and J by 5 bases, with 17 bases between the two germline ends. CDR3 length: 16 amino acids. CDR1 and CDR2 from the germline V gene are SGHTA and FQGNSA. This CDR3 reads CASSLGGGSRWETQYF. CDR3 DNA: TGTGCCAGCAGCTTAGGGGGTGGGTCACGATGGGAGACCCAGTACTTC.

This clone appeared a few times. The J gene is TRBJ1-1, the V gene TRBV10-3; D is uncertain. CDR3 length: 14 residues. Between the trimmed V and J ends, which lost 6 bases and 4 bases, there was a span of 15 bases. CDR1 and CDR2 from the germline V gene are ENHRY and SYGVKD. CDR3 in amino acids: CAIRRTPGGTEAFF. The CDR3, as DNA: TGTGCCATCAGAAGGACGCCCGGTGGCACTGAAGCTTTCTTT.

The V call is TRBV6-1, the J call TRBJ1-2; a weak D match, TRBD1 (6 bases). V dropped 0 bases and J dropped 8 bases, with 10 bases sitting between them. The CDR3 sequence is 13 residues long. Germline V gene sequence: CDR1 MNHNS, CDR2 SASEGT. The DNA for the CDR3 is TGTGCCAGCAGTGAAGCCTACAGGGAAGGCTACACCTTC. Encoded protein: CASSEAYREGYTF.

The genes are TRBV4-1 and TRBJ2-1; 7 bases map to TRBD2. Germline-derived CDR1 and CDR2 are MGHRA and YSYEKL. The CDR3 sequence is 16 residues long. The trim removed 0 bases at V and 0 bases at J, leaving 2 bases unmatched. The CDR3 is CASSQDLAVSYNEQFF. CDR3 sequence (DNA): TGCGCCAGCAGCCAAGATCTAGCGGTCTCCTACAATGAGCAGTTCTTC.

This chain uses TRBV5-1 with TRBJ2-7; maybe TRBD2 (7 bases). Germline V gene sequence: CDR1 SGHRS, CDR2 YFSETQ. The CDR3 consists of 15 residues. The germline V and J ends were trimmed by 3 bases and 0 bases, with 13 bases remaining between them. The CDR3 sequence is CASSWGLADSYEQYF. DNA of the CDR3: TGCGCCAGCAGCTGGGGGCTAGCGGACTCCTACGAGCAGTACTTC.

This rearrangement joins TRBV4-3 to TRBJ2-1, with TRBD2 identical over 9 bases. This CDR3 has 17 residues. V shed 1 base, J shed 6 bases, and the junction held 10 bases outside the gene matches. CDR1 is LGHNA, CDR2 YSLEER, per germline. As DNA, the CDR3 is TGCGCCAGCAGCCAAGCTTTGGGCGGGAGGGCCCTCAATGAGCAGTTCTTC. Residues: CASSQALGGRALNEQFF.

This clone was observed a handful of times. The V gene is TRBV28, the J gene TRBJ2-7; tentatively, D is TRBD2 (6 bases). The germline V and J ends were trimmed by 5 bases and 0 bases, with 29 bases remaining between them. Germline V gene data show CDR1 as MDHEN and CDR2 as SYDVKM. There are 20 residues in the CDR3. CDR3 amino acids: CASSIGLGTWKTPSSYEQYF. CDR3 coding DNA: TGTGCCAGCAGTATTGGATTAGGGACTTGGAAGACTCCGAGCTCCTACGAGCAGTACTTC.

This clone was counted a single time. The genes are TRBV28 and TRBJ1-3; D may be TRBD1 (6 bases). Germline assignment: CDR1 MDHEN and CDR2 SYDVKM. CDR3 size: 13 residues. The V end lost 11 bases, the J end lost 1 base, and 12 bases lay between the germline ends. CDR3 bases: TGTGCCGGCACCGGACAGTCTGGAAACACCATATATTTT. Translation: CAGTGQSGNTIYF.

The genes are TRBV5-1 and TRBJ2-7, with D unresolved. Trimming took off 4 bases at V and 0 bases at J, with 11 bases between the two ends. This CDR3 has 14 residues. Germline lookup yields CDR1 SGHRS and CDR2 YFSETQ. The CDR3 protein is CASSPGLSSYEQYF. DNA of the CDR3: TGCGCCAGCAGCCCGGGCCTCAGCTCCTACGAGCAGTACTTC. Based on the CDR3 plus reference TRBV5-1 and TRBJ2-7, the full variable domain is KAGVTQTPRYLIKTRGQQVTLSCSPISGHRSVSWYQQTPGQGLQFLFEYFSETQRNKGNFPGRFSGRQFSNSRSEMNVSTLELGDSALYLCASSPGLSSYEQYFGPGTRLTVT.

This clone has only a few counts. Other DNA sequences within the sample encode an identical CDR3. This chain connects TRBV12-5 to TRBJ2-1; D remains ambiguous. The CDR3 is 12 residues long. The germline CDR1 and CDR2 sequences are LGHNT and FRNRAP. Trimming removed 1 base from V and 6 bases from J, with 4 bases in between. This chain's CDR3 is CASGLGRNEQFF. In nucleotides, the CDR3 is TGTGCTAGTGGTTTGGGCCGCAATGAGCAGTTCTTC.

The CDR3 coding sequence is TGCGCCAGCAGACTAAATAGCGGCTACTACAATGAGCAGTTCTTC. The encoded protein is CASRLNSGYYNEQFF. This chain connects TRBV10-2 to TRBJ2-1, with TRBD2 as a possible D gene (6 bases). V lost 6 bases and J 3 bases, leaving 15 bases between the germline ends. The germline CDR1 and CDR2 sequences are WSHSY and SAAADI. The CDR3 length is 15 residues.

In its sample, this clone was seen a few times. J is TRBJ2-7 and V is TRBV6-1; TRBD2 agrees at 11 bases. Germline CDR1 is MNHNS and CDR2 is SASEGT. The CDR3 extends over 14 amino acids. The V and J ends lost 4 bases and 5 bases, in that order; junction bases with no gene match: 4. The CDR3 DNA reads as TGTGCCAGCAGTGGTACTAGCGGGGGCGACGAGCAGTACTTC. This translates into CASSGTSGGDEQYF.